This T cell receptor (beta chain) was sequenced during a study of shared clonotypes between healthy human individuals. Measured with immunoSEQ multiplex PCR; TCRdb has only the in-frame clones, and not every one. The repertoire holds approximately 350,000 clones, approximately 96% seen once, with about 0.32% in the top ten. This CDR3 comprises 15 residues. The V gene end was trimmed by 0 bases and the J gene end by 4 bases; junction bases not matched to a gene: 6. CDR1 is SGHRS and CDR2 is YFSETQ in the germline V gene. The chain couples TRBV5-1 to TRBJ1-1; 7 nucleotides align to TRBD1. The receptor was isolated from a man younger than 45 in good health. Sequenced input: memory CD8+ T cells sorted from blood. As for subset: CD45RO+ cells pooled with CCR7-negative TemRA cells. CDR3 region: CASSLGYRGGTEAFF. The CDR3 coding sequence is TGCGCCAGCAGCTTGGGCTACAGGGGCGGCACTGAAGCTTTCTTT.